This entry lists 5 T cell receptor beta chains sequenced from one sample in a study of Graves' ophthalmopathy and Graves' hyperthyroidism. For repertoire sequencing, the TCR beta CDR3 regions were amplified from RNA transcripts. The first round was an RT-PCR with HTBI primers, and the second round was a multiplex PCR. TCRdb re-analysed the multiplex PCR reads in MiXCR, keeping a single row per CDR3 protein. Of about half a million distinct CDR3 sequences detected, approximately 15% appear once; the ten largest clones hold approximately 9.8%. Sequenced: blood. Every receptor here comes from a woman under 40 with Graves' ophthalmopathy.

The J gene is TRBJ1-5, the V gene TRBV24-1; D gene ambiguous. The CDR3 consists of 12 residues. From germline, CDR1 is KGHDR and CDR2 SFDVKD. Trimming left V 3 bases short and J 7 bases short, with 6 bases between. CDR3: CATSDAGQPQHF. DNA of the CDR3: TGTGCCACCAGTGATGCTGGCCAGCCCCAGCATTTT.

This clonotype showed up just a few times. V gene TRBV6-1 combines with J gene TRBJ2-2; 8 nucleotides line up with TRBD1. Trimming removed 8 bases from V and 3 bases from J; junction bases left unmatched: 2. Germline V gives CDR1 MNHNS, CDR2 SASEGT. The CDR3 has 13 amino acids. The CDR3, as DNA: TGTGCCAGCCTGACAGGGGACACCGGGGAGCTGTTTTTT. Translating it yields CASLTGDTGELFF.

This clonotype has a count of ten or more. The chain has TRBV6-5 and TRBJ2-7; the D gene is possibly TRBD2 (6 bases). The V and J ends lost 0 bases and 9 bases respectively, with 15 bases between them. Germline loops: CDR1 MNHEY, CDR2 SVGAGI. This CDR3 spans 14 amino acids. The CDR3 protein is CASSYSRGGTGQYF. CDR3 in DNA: TGTGCCAGCAGTTACTCAAGGGGCGGGACGGGGCAGTACTTC.

In this sample, this clonotype turned up many times. The chain has TRBV11-1 and TRBJ1-5; TRBD1 aligns across 10 bases. The trim removed 4 bases at V and 4 bases at J, leaving 7 bases unmatched. This CDR3 is built from 16 residues. Germline lookup yields CDR1 SGHAT and CDR2 FQDESV (reference sequence). CDR3 bases: TGTGCCAGCAGCTCGACAGGGACAGGGGAAAATCAGCCCCAGCATTTT. Translating gives CASSSTGTGENQPQHF. Complete variable domain (other parts from reference TRBV11-1 and TRBJ1-5): EAEVAQSPRYKITEKSQAVAFWCDPISGHATLYWYRQILGQGPELLVQFQDESVVDDSQLPKDRFSAERLKGVDSTLKIQPAELGDSAMYLCASSSTGTGENQPQHFGDGTRLSIL.

This clonotype showed up just once. The chain combines TRBV7-8 with TRBJ1-2, with D possibly matching TRBD1 (5 bases). Germline CDR1 is SGHVS and CDR2 is FQNEAQ. The CDR3 loop spans 15 amino acids. V was clipped by 5 bases and J by 0 bases, with 13 bases between them. The CDR3 DNA reads TGTGCCAGCAGCGGAACGACAGAAACTAACTATGGCTACACCTTC. This encodes CASSGTTETNYGYTF.